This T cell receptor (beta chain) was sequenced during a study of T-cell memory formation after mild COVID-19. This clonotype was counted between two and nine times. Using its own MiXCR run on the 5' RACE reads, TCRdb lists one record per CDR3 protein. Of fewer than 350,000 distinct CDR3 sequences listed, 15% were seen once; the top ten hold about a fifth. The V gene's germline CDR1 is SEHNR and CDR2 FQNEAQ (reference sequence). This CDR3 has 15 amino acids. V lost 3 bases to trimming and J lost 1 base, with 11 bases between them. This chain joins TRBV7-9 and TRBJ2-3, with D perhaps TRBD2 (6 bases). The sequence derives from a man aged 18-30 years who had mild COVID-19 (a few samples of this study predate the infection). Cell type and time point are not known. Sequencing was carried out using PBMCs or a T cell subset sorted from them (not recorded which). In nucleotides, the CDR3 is TGTGCCAGCAGCTTCCCGGGGGTCCGCACAGATACGCAGTATTTT. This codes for CASSFPGVRTDTQYF. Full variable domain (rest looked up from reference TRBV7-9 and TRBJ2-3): DTGVSQNPRHKITKRGQNVTFRCDPISEHNRLYWYRQTLGQGPEFLTYFQNEAQLEKSRLLSDRFSAERPKGSFSTLEIQRTEQGDSAMYLCASSFPGVRTDTQYFGPGTRLTVL.